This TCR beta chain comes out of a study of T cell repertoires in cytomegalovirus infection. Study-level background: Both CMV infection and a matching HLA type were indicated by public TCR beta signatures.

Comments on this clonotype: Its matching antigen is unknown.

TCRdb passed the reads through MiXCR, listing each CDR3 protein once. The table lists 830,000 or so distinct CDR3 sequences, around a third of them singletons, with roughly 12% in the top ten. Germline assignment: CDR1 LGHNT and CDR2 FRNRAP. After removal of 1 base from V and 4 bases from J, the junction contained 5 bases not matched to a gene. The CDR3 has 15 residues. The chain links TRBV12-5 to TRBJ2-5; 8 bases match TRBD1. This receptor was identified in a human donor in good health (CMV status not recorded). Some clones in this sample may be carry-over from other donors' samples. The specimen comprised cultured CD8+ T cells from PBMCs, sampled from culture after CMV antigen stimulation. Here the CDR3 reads CASGLGQGARETQYF. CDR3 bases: TGTGCTAGTGGTTTGGGTCAGGGGGCGCGAGAGACCCAGTACTTC.